This T cell receptor beta chain was found in a study of T cell changes during pregnancy in multiple sclerosis. The repertoire was sequenced with immunoSEQ multiplex PCR; TCRdb's copy has only in-frame clones and lacks some. Among 49,000 or so clones listed, approximately 90% were seen once. V was clipped by 6 bases and J by 8 bases, with 17 bases between them. Germline V gives CDR1 LNHDA, CDR2 SQIVND (reference sequence). The CDR3 has 14 residues. This chain connects TRBV19 to TRBJ2-1; D is unresolved. This specimen consisted of CD4+ T cells from peripheral blood mononuclear cells, obtained in the second trimester of pregnancy. This TCR was sampled from a female donor in good health, enrolled as a control in a pregnancy study. The CDR3: CASSPRITRDEQFF. CDR3 bases: TGTGCCAGTAGCCCCCGGATTACACGGGATGAGCAGTTCTTC.